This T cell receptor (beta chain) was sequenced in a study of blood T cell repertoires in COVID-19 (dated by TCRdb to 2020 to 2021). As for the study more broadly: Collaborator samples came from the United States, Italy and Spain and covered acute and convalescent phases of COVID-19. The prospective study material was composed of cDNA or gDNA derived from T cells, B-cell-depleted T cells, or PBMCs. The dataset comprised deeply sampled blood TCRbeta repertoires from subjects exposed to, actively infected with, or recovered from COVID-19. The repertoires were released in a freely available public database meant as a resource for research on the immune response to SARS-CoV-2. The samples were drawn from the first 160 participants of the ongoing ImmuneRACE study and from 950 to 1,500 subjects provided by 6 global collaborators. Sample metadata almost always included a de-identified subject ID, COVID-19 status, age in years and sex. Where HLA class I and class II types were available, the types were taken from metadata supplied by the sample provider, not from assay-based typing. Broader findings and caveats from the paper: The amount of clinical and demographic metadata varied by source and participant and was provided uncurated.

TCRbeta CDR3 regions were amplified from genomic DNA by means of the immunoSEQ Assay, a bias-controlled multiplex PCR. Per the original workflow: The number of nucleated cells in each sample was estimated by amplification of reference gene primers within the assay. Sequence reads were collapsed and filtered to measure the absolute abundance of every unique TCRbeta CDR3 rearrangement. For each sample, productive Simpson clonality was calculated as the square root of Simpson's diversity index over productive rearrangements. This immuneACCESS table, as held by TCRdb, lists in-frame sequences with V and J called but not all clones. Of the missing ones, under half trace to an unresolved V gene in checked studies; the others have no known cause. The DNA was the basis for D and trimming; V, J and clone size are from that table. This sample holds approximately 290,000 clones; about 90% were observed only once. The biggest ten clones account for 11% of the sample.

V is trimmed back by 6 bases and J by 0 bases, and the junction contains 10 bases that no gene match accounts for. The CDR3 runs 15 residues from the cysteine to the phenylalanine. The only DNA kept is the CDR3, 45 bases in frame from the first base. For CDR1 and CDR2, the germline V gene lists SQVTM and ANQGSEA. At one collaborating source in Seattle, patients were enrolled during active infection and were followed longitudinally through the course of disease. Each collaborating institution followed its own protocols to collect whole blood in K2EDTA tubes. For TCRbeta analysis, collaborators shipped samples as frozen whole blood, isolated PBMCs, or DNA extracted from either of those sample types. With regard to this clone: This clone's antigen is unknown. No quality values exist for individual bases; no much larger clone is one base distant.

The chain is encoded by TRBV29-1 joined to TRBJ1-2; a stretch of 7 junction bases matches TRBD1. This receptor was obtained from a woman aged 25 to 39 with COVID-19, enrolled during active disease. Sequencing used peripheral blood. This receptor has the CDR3 CSVDQGDSSNYGYTF. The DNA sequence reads TGCAGCGTGGACCAAGGGGACAGTTCTAACTATGGCTACACCTTC.